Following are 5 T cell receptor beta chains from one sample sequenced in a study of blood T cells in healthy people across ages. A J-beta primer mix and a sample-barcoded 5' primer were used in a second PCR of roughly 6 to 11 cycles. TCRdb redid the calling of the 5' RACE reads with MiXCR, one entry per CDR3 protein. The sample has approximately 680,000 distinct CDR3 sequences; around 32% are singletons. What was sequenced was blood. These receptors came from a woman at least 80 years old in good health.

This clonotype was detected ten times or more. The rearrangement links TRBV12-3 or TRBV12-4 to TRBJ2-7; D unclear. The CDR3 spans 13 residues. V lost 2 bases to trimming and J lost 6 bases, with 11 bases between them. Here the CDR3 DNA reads TGTGCCAGCAGTTTAAAACAGATGTCCGAGCAGTACTTC. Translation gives CASSLKQMSEQYF.

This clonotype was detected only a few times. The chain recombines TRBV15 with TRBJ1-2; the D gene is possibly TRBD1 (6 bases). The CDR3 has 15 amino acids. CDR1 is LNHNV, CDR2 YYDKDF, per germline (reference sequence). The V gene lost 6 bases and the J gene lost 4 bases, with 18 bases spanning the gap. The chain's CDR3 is CATRIERGPGYGYTF. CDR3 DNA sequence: TGTGCCACCAGAATCGAACGGGGGCCGGGCTATGGCTACACCTTC.

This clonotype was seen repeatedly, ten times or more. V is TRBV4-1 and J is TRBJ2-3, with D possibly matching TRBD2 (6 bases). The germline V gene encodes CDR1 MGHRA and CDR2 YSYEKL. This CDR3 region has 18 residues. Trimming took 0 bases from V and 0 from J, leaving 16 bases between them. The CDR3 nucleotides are TGCGCCAGCAGCCAAGACCTCGGGCGGGGTTTGAGCACAGATACGCAGTATTTT. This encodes CASSQDLGRGLSTDTQYF.

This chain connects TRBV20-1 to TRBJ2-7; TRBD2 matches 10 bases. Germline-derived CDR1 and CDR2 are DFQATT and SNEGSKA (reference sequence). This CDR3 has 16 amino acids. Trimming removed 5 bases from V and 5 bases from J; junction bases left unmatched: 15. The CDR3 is CSALRVLAGVRNEQYF. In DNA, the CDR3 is TGCAGTGCTCTTCGGGTCCTAGCGGGGGTTCGGAACGAGCAGTACTTC.

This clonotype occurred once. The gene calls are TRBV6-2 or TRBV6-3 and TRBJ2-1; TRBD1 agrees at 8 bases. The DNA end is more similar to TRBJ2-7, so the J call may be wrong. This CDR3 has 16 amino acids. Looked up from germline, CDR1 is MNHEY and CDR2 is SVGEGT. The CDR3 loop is CASSPLWDRLLHEQYF. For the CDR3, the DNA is TGTGCCAGCAGCCCACTATGGGACAGGCTGTTACACGAGCAGTACTTC.